Listed below are T cell receptor beta chains from one sample, sequenced in a study of CD8+CD57+ T cells in acquired aplastic anemia. A single record per CDR3 protein comes from TCRdb applying MiXCR to the reads. The table includes under 250,000 distinct CDR3 sequences, around half detected once. The sequencing input was sorted CD4+, CD8+, or CD8+CD57+ T cells (not recorded which) from PBMCs. These receptors were collected from a human donor with aplastic anemia. CDR3s include the opening cysteine and the closing phenylalanine or tryptophan. A D gene is named only where the DNA matches it firmly. Clone size is given for some rows only: seen once, a few or many times, or a class if the clone is expanded.

TRBV7-2	TRBJ2-7	TRBD1	NA	TGTGCCAGCAGCTTTCGACAGGGGGTCGACGAGCAGTACTTC	CASSFRQGVDEQYF
TRBV7-2	TRBJ1-2	TRBD1	NA	TGTGCCAGCAGCCCTGGACAGGGTTTGTATGGCTACACCTTC	CASSPGQGLYGYTF
TRBV20-1	TRBJ2-7	TRBD1	many	TGCAGTGCTGAAATCCGGGACAGGGCGTCCTACGAGCAGTACTTC	CSAEIRDRASYEQYF
TRBV25-1	TRBJ2-1	NA	many	TGTGCCAGCAAACGACTAGGCGCCCTGGATGAGCAGTTCTTC	CASKRLGALDEQFF
TRBV2	TRBJ2-7	NA	many	TGTGCCAGACAAGGACTCGAAAGCTCCTACGAGCAGTACTTC	CARQGLESSYEQYF
TRBV9	TRBJ2-1	TRBD1	NA	TGTGCCAGCAGCGCACCGACAGGGTACTCCTACAATGAGCAGTTCTTC	CASSAPTGYSYNEQFF
TRBV6-5	TRBJ1-2	NA	many	TGTGCCAGCACCGTAGGGTCAGGGAGAAGCTATGGCTACACCTTC	CASTVGSGRSYGYTF
TRBV6-5	TRBJ1-1	NA	many	TGTGCCAGCAGCAACGGGAACACTGAAGCTTTCTTT	CASSNGNTEAFF
TRBV7-9	TRBJ1-6	TRBD1	few	TGTGCCAGCAGCTTAGGGAAAGGTAGGGGGCGAACTACTCCACCCCTCCACTTT	CASSLGKGRGRTTPPLHF
TRBV7-2	TRBJ2-3	NA	once	TGTGCCAGCAGTCCACAGTGGGGGGCCGCAGATACGCAGTATTTT	CASSPQWGAADTQYF
TRBV10-3	TRBJ2-7	NA	NA	TGTGCCATCAGTTCGGGGGCGAGGTCCTACGAGCAGTACTTC	CAISSGARSYEQYF
TRBV13	TRBJ2-1	TRBD2	many	TGTGCCAGCAGCTTAGCGCGGGGGGGGATAAACAATGAGCAGTTCTTC	CASSLARGGINNEQFF
TRBV27	TRBJ2-7	TRBD2	NA	TGTGCCAGCAGTTCGTCTAGCGGGGAGGTAACACACGAGCAGTACTTC	CASSSSSGEVTHEQYF
TRBV25-1	TRBJ1-2	NA	NA	TGTGCCAGCAGTGCCCACGGTCGTGATGGCTACACCTTC	CASSAHGRDGYTF
TRBV7-2	TRBJ1-6	NA	many	TGTGCCAGCAGCTTTCTCGGTTTCGACAGCAGTAATTCACCCCTCCACTTT	CASSFLGFDSSNSPLHF
TRBV29-1	TRBJ2-7	NA	NA	TGCAGCGTTGAAGCTAAGCAGGAGCCCTACGGGCAGTACTTC	CSVEAKQEPYGQYF
TRBV7-8	TRBJ2-1	NA	many	TGTGCCAGCAGCCCCATTGGGAATGAGCAGTTCTTC	CASSPIGNEQFF
TRBV20-1	TRBJ2-7	NA	NA	TGCAGTGCTGGAGGGACAGAGACCTACGAGTGGTACTTC	CSAGGTETYEWYF
TRBV7-9	TRBJ1-1	NA	many	TGTGCCAGCAGCCCACCCCTCGGGGCTGAAGCTTTCTTT	CASSPPLGAEAFF
TRBV6-4	TRBJ2-7	TRBD2	many	TGTGCCAGCAGTGACGGGACTAGCGGGAGCGAGCAGTACTTC	CASSDGTSGSEQYF
TRBV7-2	TRBJ1-4	NA	NA	TGTGCCAGCAGTACCCCTGAGACTGTTAATAATGAAAAACTGTTTTTT	CASSTPETVNNEKLFF
TRBV4-1	TRBJ1-1	NA	many	TGCGCCAGCAGCCAACGGCCCGGTCCTTCGGGGACTGAAGCTTTCTTT	CASSQRPGPSGTEAFF
TRBV9	TRBJ2-2	NA	many	TGTGCCAGCAGCCTAAGGGTTGGGGAGCTGTTTTTT	CASSLRVGELFF
TRBV9	TRBJ2-7	NA	few	TGTGCCAGCAGCCTAGCAGTAGGTCTCTACGAGCAGTACTTC	CASSLAVGLYEQYF
TRBV19	TRBJ2-7	TRBD1	once	TGTGCCAGTAGAACCGGACAGGGTAGCGACGAGCAGTACTTC	CASRTGQGSDEQYF
TRBV7-2	TRBJ1-3	NA	many	TGTGCCAGCAGCCTAAGGACGGAACACTCTGGAAACACCATATATTTT	CASSLRTEHSGNTIYF
TRBV7-2	TRBJ2-5	TRBD2	NA	TGTGCCAGCAGCTTCCAGGGTACTCCGGGGGGAGAGACCCAGTACTTC	CASSFQGTPGGETQYF
TRBV7-9	TRBJ1-1	NA	NA	TGTGCCAGCAGCTTAGGACCGCAGAACACTGAAGCTTTCTTT	CASSLGPQNTEAFF